The 30 T cell receptor beta chains below were found in one sample sequenced in a study of blood T cell repertoires in COVID-19. Here immunoSEQ multiplex PCR was the method, and the copy in TCRdb shows in-frame clones only, minus some. The sample records roughly 30,000 clones, approximately 79% being singletons. Sequencing used peripheral blood. Source of these receptors: a boy aged 2 to 10 with active or convalescent COVID-19.

The V and J genes are TRBV7-2 and TRBJ2-3; D perhaps matches TRBD2 (6 bases). CDR3 size: 16 residues. Trimming took off 4 bases at V and 5 bases at J, with 19 bases between the two ends. CDR1 is SGHTA, CDR2 FQGNSA, per germline. The CDR3 spells CASSSAWGVGLDTQYF. The DNA for the CDR3 is TGTGCCAGCAGCTCTGCCTGGGGGGTCGGTTTAGATACGCAGTATTTT. The full variable domain, rest sourced from reference TRBV7-2 and TRBJ2-3, is GAGVSQSPSNKVTEKGKDVELRCDPISGHTALYWYRQSLGQGLEFLIYFQGNSAPDKSGLPSDRFSAERTGGSVSTLTIQRTQQEDSAVYLCASSSAWGVGLDTQYFGPGTRLTVL.

J is TRBJ2-3 and V is TRBV4-2, with D possibly being TRBD2 (6 bases). This CDR3 spans 13 amino acids. CDR1 and CDR2 (germline): LGHNA, YNFKEQ. The V end was cut by 3 bases, the J end by 6 bases, with 10 bases between. CDR3 in DNA: TGTGCCAGCAGCCACCCCCGGGGGGATACGCAGTATTTT. It is translated as CASSHPRGDTQYF.

The chain combines TRBV24-1 with TRBJ2-3; TRBD2 is a possible D gene (6 bases). The germline gives CDR1 KGHDR, CDR2 SFDVKD. The germline V and J ends were trimmed by 0 bases and 2 bases, with 14 bases remaining between them. CDR3 length: 17 residues. The CDR3 here is CATSDLSVGGLTDTQYF. The CDR3 DNA is TGTGCCACCAGTGATTTGTCTGTCGGGGGACTCACAGATACGCAGTATTTT.

The J gene is TRBJ2-2, the V gene TRBV27; D uncertain. With 5 bases removed from V and 0 bases from J, the gap between germline ends came to 13 bases. The CDR3 consists of 16 residues. Germline assignment: CDR1 MNHEY and CDR2 SMNVEV (reference sequence). The CDR3 DNA reads as TGTGCCAGCAGTCCACTACTGAATTCGAACACCGGGGAGCTGTTTTTT. It is translated as CASSPLLNSNTGELFF.

This clone was counted between two and nine times. V is TRBV6-5 and J is TRBJ2-7; TRBD1 matches at 9 bases. Per the germline V gene, CDR1 is MNHEY and CDR2 is SVGAGI. The length of the CDR3 is 14 residues. J was trimmed by 6 bases and V by 10 bases; bases with no gene match: 13. The CDR3 bases are TGTGCCATAGAACCGGGACAGGGTGTAATCGAGCAGTACTTC. Its protein product is CAIEPGQGVIEQYF.

A few counts support this clone. V is TRBV27 and J is TRBJ1-4; D not certain. Germline CDR1 is MNHEY and CDR2 is SMNVEV (reference sequence). The V gene lost 3 bases and the J gene lost 8 bases, with 19 bases spanning the gap. This CDR3 has 16 residues. Written as DNA, the CDR3 is TGTGCCAGCAGTTTGTCCGGGGTAGGCTTGGCGGAAAAACTGTTTTTT. Translating it yields CASSLSGVGLAEKLFF.

The rearrangement uses TRBV7-9 and TRBJ1-4; D possibly corresponds to TRBD1 (5 bases). This CDR3 contains 16 residues. Germline V lookup: CDR1 SEHNR, CDR2 FQNEAQ (reference sequence). Trimming removed 4 bases from V and 10 bases from J, with 22 bases in between. CDR3 sequence reads: CASSSGAGGFIGKLFF. CDR3 in DNA: TGTGCCAGCAGCTCCGGAGCCGGGGGTTTTATCGGAAAACTGTTTTTT.

The chain links TRBV21-1 to TRBJ2-7; the table names TRBD2, a call not compared with the DNA. TRBV21-1 is reported as a pseudogene. This CDR3 contains 15 residues. This CDR3 is CASSEEPLLSYEQYF. As DNA, the CDR3 is TGTGCCAGCAGCGAGGAACCCCTTCTCTCCTACGAGCAGTACTTC.

The genes are TRBV6-5 and TRBJ1-4, with no clear D. Trimming took 4 bases from V and 1 from J, leaving 13 bases between them. Germline V gene data show CDR1 as MNHEY and CDR2 as SVGAGI. The length of the CDR3 is 16 residues. The DNA of the CDR3 is TGTGCCAGCAGTTCGTTGACCCGAGGAACTAATGAAAAACTGTTTTTT. It codes for CASSSLTRGTNEKLFF.

This chain links TRBV15 with TRBJ1-1, with D possibly being TRBD1 (6 bases). This CDR3 contains 14 residues. Germline-derived CDR1 and CDR2 are LNHNV and YYDKDF (reference sequence). Trimming shortened V by 3 bases and J by 3 bases, and 11 bases separated the two germline ends. The CDR3 nucleotides are TGTGCCACCAGCAGGACCACAGGGTACACTGAAGCTTTCTTT. It yields the protein CATSRTTGYTEAFF.

This chain uses TRBV9 with TRBJ2-4; the D gene is possibly TRBD1 (6 bases). CDR1 SGDLS and CDR2 YYNGEE come from the germline V gene. The CDR3 spans 16 residues. Trimming stripped 0 bases from V and 0 bases from J, with 10 bases between. The CDR3 DNA reads TGTGCCAGCAGCGTAGGTCAGGGGTTAGCCAAAAACATTCAGTACTTC. Its translation: CASSVGQGLAKNIQYF.

This chain connects TRBV10-3 to TRBJ1-1; D remains ambiguous. Germline-derived CDR1 and CDR2 are ENHRY and SYGVKD. The CDR3 is 12 residues long. Trimming stripped 3 bases from V and 7 bases from J, with 9 bases between. The DNA of the CDR3 is TGTGCCATCAGTGAACTACGGTTTGAAGCTTTCTTT. Translated: CAISELRFEAFF.

The chain couples TRBV2 to TRBJ1-2; D possibly corresponds to TRBD1 (6 bases). This CDR3 is 18 amino acids long. Germline-derived CDR1 and CDR2 are SNHLY and FYNNEI. The V end was cut by 1 base, the J end by 6 bases, with 24 bases between. The CDR3 DNA reads TGTGCCAGCAGTGAAGGGAACAGGGTGCTTCCAGGACTCAATGGCTACACCTTC. Protein product: CASSEGNRVLPGLNGYTF.

This clone was detected once. The chain carries TRBV7-2 and TRBJ1-5; D is uncertain. Between the trimmed V and J ends, which lost 5 bases and 7 bases, there was a span of 18 bases. CDR1 is SGHTA and CDR2 is FQGNSA in the germline V gene. The CDR3 is made up of 15 amino acids. The CDR3 region has the DNA TGTGCCAGCAGCCCAGGAAGGGCCCGGGAACAGCCCCAGCATTTT. Its protein product is CASSPGRAREQPQHF.

The V and J genes are TRBV6-5 and TRBJ1-4; D is unresolved. Germline V gene lookup returns CDR1 MNHEY and CDR2 SVGAGI. This CDR3 is 16 amino acids long. V was pared by 2 bases and J by 1 base, with 11 bases between. The CDR3 loop reads CASSYEGTRTNEKLFF. The CDR3 nucleotides are TGTGCCAGCAGTTACGAGGGTACACGAACTAATGAAAAACTGTTTTTT.

This chain links TRBV5-4 with TRBJ2-3, with 8 nucleotides matching TRBD2. CDR1 and CDR2 (germline): SGHNT, YYREEE (reference sequence). J was trimmed by 0 bases and V by 7 bases; bases with no gene match: 4. The length of the CDR3 is 14 residues. The CDR3: CASLPSGSTDTQYF. The CDR3 coding sequence is TGTGCCAGCCTCCCTAGCGGGAGCACAGATACGCAGTATTTT.

The CDR3 nucleotides read TGTGCCAGCAGTTTTCGGGAGACCCAGTACTTC. Amino acids: CASSFRETQYF. The chain links TRBV12-3 or TRBV12-4 to TRBJ2-5, with D unresolved. V lost 3 bases to trimming and J lost 5 bases, with 4 bases between them. The CDR3 totals 11 residues.

The chain is built from TRBV28 and TRBJ1-1, with D hard to call. Trimming took 5 bases from V and 11 from J, leaving 21 bases between them. CDR3 length: 14 amino acids. Germline-derived CDR1 and CDR2 are MDHEN and SYDVKM. CDR3 region: CASSRGGSGASAFF. The CDR3 DNA follows: TGTGCCAGCAGTCGTGGAGGCAGTGGAGCGTCGGCTTTCTTT. The variable domain in full, completed from reference TRBV28 and TRBJ1-1, reads DVKVTQSSRYLVKRTGEKVFLECVQDMDHENMFWYRQDPGLGLRLIYFSYDVKMKEKGDIPEGYSVSREKKERFSLILESASTNQTSMYLCASSRGGSGASAFFGQGTRLTVV.

The DNA of the CDR3 is TGTGCCATCAGCCGACAGGGGAACACTGAAGCTTTCTTT. This encodes CAISRQGNTEAFF. J is TRBJ1-1 and V is TRBV10-3, with 7 bases lining up with TRBD1. Germline assignment: CDR1 ENHRY and CDR2 SYGVKD. CDR3 size: 13 residues. V lost 6 bases to trimming and J lost 1 base; unmatched junction nucleotides: 2.

The chain carries TRBV28 and TRBJ1-5, with D possibly TRBD1 on 6 matching bases. The CDR3 covers 16 residues. Germline CDR1 MDHEN, CDR2 SYDVKM. V dropped 3 bases and J dropped 1 base, with 13 bases sitting between them. CDR3 nucleotides: TGTGCCAGCAGTTTTACCAACAGGGTGAGCAATCAGCCCCAGCATTTT. Translating it yields CASSFTNRVSNQPQHF. The complete variable domain, with remaining parts taken from reference TRBV28 and TRBJ1-5, reads DVKVTQSSRYLVKRTGEKVFLECVQDMDHENMFWYRQDPGLGLRLIYFSYDVKMKEKGDIPEGYSVSREKKERFSLILESASTNQTSMYLCASSFTNRVSNQPQHFGDGTRLSIL.

This clone occurred many times. The rearrangement joins TRBV11-2 to TRBJ2-1; the match to TRBD2 covers 7 bases. V lost 1 base and J lost 15; bases outside the gene matches: 15. This CDR3 is built from 15 residues. The germline V gene has CDR1 SGHAT and CDR2 FQNNGV. The CDR3 reads CASSLVIGGTASGFF. CDR3 DNA: TGTGCCAGCAGCTTAGTTATCGGGGGGACTGCATCCGGGTTCTTC. Supplemented by reference TRBV11-2 and TRBJ2-1, the full variable domain reads EAGVAQSPRYKIIEKRQSVAFWCNPISGHATLYWYQQILGQGPKLLIQFQNNGVVDDSQLPKDRFSAERLKGVDSTLKIQPAKLEDSAVYLCASSLVIGGTASGFFGPGTRLTVL.

This clone appeared a single time. The CDR3 DNA sequence: TGTGCCAGCAGCACATCAATAATACCGGGACTCCCACCCGTGCGGACTCAGTACTTC. It translates to CASSTSIIPGLPPVRTQYF. The rearrangement links TRBV28 to TRBJ2-4; TRBD2 is a possible D gene (6 bases). Per germline, CDR1 MDHEN and CDR2 SYDVKM. V lost 6 bases, J lost 12 bases, and 36 bases lay in between. This CDR3 comprises 19 residues.

The chain is built from TRBV28 and TRBJ2-7; 10 nucleotides agree with TRBD2. The CDR3 runs 18 residues. V dropped 7 bases and J dropped 0; count of bases not matched to a gene: 15. The germline V gene has CDR1 MDHEN and CDR2 SYDVKM. The CDR3 reads CASTPASGSPRSSYEQYF. The CDR3 bases are TGTGCCAGCACCCCCGCTAGCGGGAGCCCCAGGAGCTCCTACGAGCAGTACTTC.

This chain uses TRBV19 with TRBJ2-2, with 10 bases matching TRBD2. The germline V gene has CDR1 LNHDA and CDR2 SQIVND (reference sequence). With 10 bases clipped from V and 8 bases from J, the junction kept 1 base outside the gene matches. The CDR3 consists of 11 residues. The DNA for the CDR3 is TGTGCCACACTAGCGGGAGGGGAGCTGTTTTTT. This translates into CATLAGGELFF.

The CDR3, as DNA: TGTGCCAGCAGTTTAACGGTGTTCAATGAGCAGTTCTTC. This sequence encodes CASSLTVFNEQFF. The chain couples TRBV27 to TRBJ2-1; D remains ambiguous. V was pared by 2 bases and J by 6 bases, with 8 bases between. CDR3 size: 13 residues. The germline CDR1 and CDR2 sequences are MNHEY and SMNVEV (reference sequence).

CDR3 amino acids: CASSGRVANYGYTF. The CDR3 region has the DNA TGTGCCAGCAGCGGCAGGGTAGCTAACTATGGCTACACCTTC. This chain links TRBV7-2 with TRBJ1-2; a weak D match, TRBD1 (5 bases). The germline V gene encodes CDR1 SGHTA and CDR2 FQGNSA. The CDR3 contains 14 residues. V was shortened by 5 bases and J by 0 bases, with 10 bases between the two germline ends.

V usage is TRBV5-4 and J usage is TRBJ1-3; D not certain. Per germline, CDR1 SGHNT and CDR2 YYREEE (reference sequence). The V end lost 4 bases, the J end lost 2 bases, and 13 bases lay between the germline ends. CDR3 length: 15 amino acids. CDR3 region: CASSVSTTTGNTIYF. The DNA of the CDR3 is TGTGCCAGCAGCGTATCCACTACGACTGGAAACACCATATATTTT. Combining the CDR3 with reference TRBV5-4 and TRBJ1-3 gives the whole variable domain ETGVTQSPTHLIKTRGQQVTLRCSSQSGHNTVSWYQQALGQGPQFIFQYYREEENGRGNFPPRFSGLQFPNYSSELNVNALELDDSALYLCASSVSTTTGNTIYFGEGSWLTVV.

The chain links TRBV15 to TRBJ2-6, with TRBD2 matching over 7 bases. The germline CDR1 and CDR2 sequences are LNHNV and YYDKDF (reference sequence). CDR3 length: 18 amino acids. After removal of 0 bases from V and 2 bases from J, the junction contained 7 bases not matched to a gene. Here the CDR3 DNA reads TGTGCCACCAGCAGAGATGTCGGGGGGTCGCCTGGGGCCAACGTCCTGACTTTC. Protein product: CATSRDVGGSPGANVLTF.

The rearrangement joins TRBV4-1 to TRBJ2-5; a weak D match, TRBD2 (6 bases). The CDR3 spans 15 residues. Trimming took off 1 base at V and 2 bases at J, with 11 bases between the two ends. In germline, CDR1 is MGHRA, CDR2 YSYEKL. CDR3 protein: CASSQGGTPQETQYF. The CDR3 coding sequence is TGCGCCAGCAGCCAAGGTGGGACTCCTCAAGAGACCCAGTACTTC.

This clone was counted a single time. The chain links TRBV28 to TRBJ2-4; a weak D match, TRBD2 (7 bases). This CDR3 is built from 13 residues. V shed 8 bases and J shed 9 bases, with 17 bases lying between them. Germline loops: CDR1 MDHEN, CDR2 SYDVKM. The CDR3 nucleotides are TGTGCCAGCGGACCGGGGGGCCGGGGCATTCAGTACTTC. Translated, it gives CASGPGGRGIQYF. The variable domain in full, completed from reference TRBV28 and TRBJ2-4, reads DVKVTQSSRYLVKRTGEKVFLECVQDMDHENMFWYRQDPGLGLRLIYFSYDVKMKEKGDIPEGYSVSREKKERFSLILESASTNQTSMYLCASGPGGRGIQYFGAGTRLSVL.